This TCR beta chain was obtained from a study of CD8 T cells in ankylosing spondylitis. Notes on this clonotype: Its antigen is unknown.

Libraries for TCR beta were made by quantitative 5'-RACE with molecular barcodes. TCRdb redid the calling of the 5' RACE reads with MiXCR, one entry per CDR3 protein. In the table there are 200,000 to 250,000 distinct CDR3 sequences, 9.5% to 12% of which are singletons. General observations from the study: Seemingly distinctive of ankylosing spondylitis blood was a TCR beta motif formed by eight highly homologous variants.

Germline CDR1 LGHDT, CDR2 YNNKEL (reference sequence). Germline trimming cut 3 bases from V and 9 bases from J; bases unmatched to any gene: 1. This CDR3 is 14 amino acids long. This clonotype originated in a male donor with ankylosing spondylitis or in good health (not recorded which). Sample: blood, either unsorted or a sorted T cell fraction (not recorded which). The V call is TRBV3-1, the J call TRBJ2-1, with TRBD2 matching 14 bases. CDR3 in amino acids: CASSHGLAGGEQFF. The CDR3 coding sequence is TGTGCCAGCAGCCACGGACTAGCGGGAGGTGAGCAGTTCTTC.